A single T cell receptor (beta chain) is shown here with its context. Its target is unknown. The repertoire was sequenced with immunoSEQ multiplex PCR; TCRdb's copy has only in-frame clones and lacks some. The top ten hold roughly 14% of the sample, which has about 71,000 clones, over 90% seen once. This entry belongs to a study of OX40 agonist ivuxolimab in advanced cancers. Study-level results: Among the lowest levels of clonal expansion were found in partial responders at 0.1-3.0 mg/kg.

Germline lookup yields CDR1 SGHAT and CDR2 FQDESV (reference sequence). V was cut by 6 bases and J by 4 bases, with 16 bases left in between. The CDR3 has 14 amino acids. This chain joins TRBV11-1 and TRBJ2-7; the D gene is possibly TRBD2 (5 bases). This receptor was obtained from an adult with an advanced solid tumor such as melanoma, head and neck, liver or kidney cancer. The input for sequencing was CD4+ or CD8+ T cells sorted from blood, taken in a trial of the OX40 agonist ivuxolimab. This CDR3 reads CASSPESGKYEQYF. In DNA form, the CDR3 reads TGTGCCAGCAGTCCAGAGTCGGGGAAATACGAGCAGTACTTC.